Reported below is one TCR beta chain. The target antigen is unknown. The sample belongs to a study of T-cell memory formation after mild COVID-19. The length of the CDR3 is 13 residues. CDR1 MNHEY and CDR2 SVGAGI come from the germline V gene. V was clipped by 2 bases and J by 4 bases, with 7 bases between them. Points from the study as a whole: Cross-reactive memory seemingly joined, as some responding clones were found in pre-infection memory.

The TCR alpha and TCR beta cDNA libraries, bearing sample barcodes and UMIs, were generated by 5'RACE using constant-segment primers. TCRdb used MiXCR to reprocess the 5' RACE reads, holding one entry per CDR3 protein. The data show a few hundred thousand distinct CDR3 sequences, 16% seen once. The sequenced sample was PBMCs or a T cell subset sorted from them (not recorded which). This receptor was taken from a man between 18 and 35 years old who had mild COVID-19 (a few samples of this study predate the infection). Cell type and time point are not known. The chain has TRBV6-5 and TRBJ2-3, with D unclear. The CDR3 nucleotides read TGTGCCAGCAGTTACAGGGCTGCAGATACGCAGTATTTT. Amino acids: CASSYRAADTQYF.